This TCR beta chain was profiled in a study of cytomegalovirus exposure and HLA in healthy donors. Study background: Of all 398 donors who were genotyped, about 80% belonged to the Caucasian-associated ancestry cluster. The study's findings and limits: Sequences of the TCR beta chain were said to predict the HLA-A and HLA-B alleles of most subjects accurately.

The donors (healthy individuals) were bone marrow donors. Unrecorded immune exposure was likely among donors, who were nominally healthy when sampled. The PCR ran on 60 Vbeta and 13 Jbeta primers. Measured with immunoSEQ multiplex PCR; TCRdb has only the in-frame clones, and not every one. The sample records roughly 110,000 clones, around 69% being singletons. The CDR3 is 14 amino acids. V gave up 0 bases and J gave up 3 bases, with 9 bases separating them. Germline V lookup: CDR1 SGHDT, CDR2 YYEEEE. Remarks on this clone: Its antigen is unidentified.

The clonotype comes from a man younger than 35 in good health and CMV-seronegative. The sequenced material came from PBMCs. The rearrangement uses TRBV5-6 and TRBJ1-1; D is ambiguous. The CDR3 DNA sequence: TGTGCCAGCAGCTTGGGGGGAGGCGACACTGAAGCTTTCTTT. Translating it yields CASSLGGGDTEAFF.